The rows below give T cell receptor beta chains drawn from one sample of a study of cytomegalovirus exposure and HLA in healthy donors. TCRdb's table, derived via immunoSEQ multiplex PCR, lists solely in-frame clones and lacks some. The sample has 200,000 to 250,000 clones. Sequencing was carried out using PBMCs. The receptors shown here come from a woman aged 30 to 39 in good health and CMV-seropositive. The CDR3 runs from the conserved cysteine through the conserved F or W. D genes are given only for firm matches.

d_gene: TRBD2
v_gene: TRBV4-2
j_gene: TRBJ2-5
CDR3aa: CASSQEGSGGQTQYF
CDR3nt: TGTGCCAGCAGCCAAGAGGGCAGCGGGGGTCAGACCCAGTACTTC

d_gene: NA
v_gene: TRBV5-5
j_gene: TRBJ2-1
CDR3aa: CASSLGQGRSNDQFF
CDR3nt: TGTGCCAGCAGCTTGGGGCAGGGTCGGTCAAATGACCAGTTCTTC

d_gene: TRBD1
v_gene: TRBV6-5
j_gene: TRBJ1-2
CDR3aa: CASSYSTGERFYGYTF
CDR3nt: TGTGCCAGCAGTTACTCGACAGGGGAAAGATTCTATGGCTACACCTTC

d_gene: TRBD1
v_gene: TRBV7-8
j_gene: TRBJ1-1
CDR3aa: CASSLRSGGSTEAFF
CDR3nt: TGTGCCAGCAGCTTAAGATCAGGGGGGAGCACTGAAGCTTTCTTT

d_gene: NA
v_gene: TRBV9
j_gene: TRBJ2-3
CDR3aa: CASSVVPFTDTQYF
CDR3nt: TGTGCCAGCAGCGTAGTCCCCTTCACAGATACGCAGTATTTT

d_gene: TRBD1
v_gene: TRBV5-1
j_gene: TRBJ1-4
CDR3aa: CASSLSRSGTGGRIGGEKLFF
CDR3nt: TGCGCCAGCAGCCTCTCGAGGTCCGGGACAGGGGGTCGTATTGGCGGTGAAAAACTGTTTTTT

d_gene: NA
v_gene: TRBV14
j_gene: TRBJ2-7
CDR3aa: CASSRGMTYEQYF
CDR3nt: TGTGCCAGCAGCCGCGGTATGACTTACGAGCAGTACTTC

d_gene: TRBD1
v_gene: TRBV12-5
j_gene: TRBJ2-6
CDR3aa: CASGSETGVSLSGANVLTF
CDR3nt: TGTGCTAGTGGTTCGGAGACAGGGGTTTCCCTCTCTGGGGCCAACGTCCTGACTTTC

d_gene: TRBD2
v_gene: TRBV10-1
j_gene: TRBJ2-7
CDR3aa: CASSEELAGVNEQYF
CDR3nt: TGCGCCAGCAGTGAGGAGCTAGCGGGAGTTAACGAGCAGTACTTC

d_gene: NA
v_gene: TRBV6-1
j_gene: TRBJ2-3
CDR3aa: CASSPADSSTDTQYF
CDR3nt: TGTGCCAGCAGTCCGGCTGACTCTAGCACAGATACGCAGTATTTT

d_gene: NA
v_gene: TRBV29-1
j_gene: TRBJ2-3
CDR3aa: CSVALPLTSTDTQYF
CDR3nt: TGCAGCGTTGCCTTACCTTTGACTAGCACAGATACGCAGTATTTT

d_gene: NA
v_gene: TRBV5-1
j_gene: TRBJ1-3
CDR3aa: CASSLGSTGRSGNTIYF
CDR3nt: TGCGCCAGCAGCTTGGGAAGCACCGGGAGGTCTGGAAACACCATATATTTT

d_gene: TRBD1
v_gene: TRBV7-2
j_gene: TRBJ1-2
CDR3aa: CASSLDFWDRLYGYTF
CDR3nt: TGTGCCAGCAGCTTAGACTTTTGGGACAGACTCTATGGCTACACCTTC

d_gene: TRBD2
v_gene: TRBV9
j_gene: TRBJ2-3
CDR3aa: CASSAGLAGETDTQYF
CDR3nt: TGTGCCAGCAGCGCGGGACTAGCGGGGGAAACAGATACGCAGTATTTT

d_gene: TRBD2
v_gene: TRBV29-1
j_gene: TRBJ2-1
CDR3aa: CSSTSGSSYRGEQFF
CDR3nt: TGCAGCTCGACTAGCGGGAGTTCCTACCGTGGTGAGCAGTTCTTC

d_gene: NA
v_gene: TRBV11-1
j_gene: TRBJ2-3
CDR3aa: CASSKLSPGHDTDTQYF
CDR3nt: TGTGCCAGCAGTAAACTATCCCCGGGACACGACACAGATACGCAGTATTTT

d_gene: TRBD1
v_gene: TRBV28
j_gene: TRBJ1-4
CDR3aa: CASSKGQANEKLFF
CDR3nt: TGTGCCAGCAGTAAGGGACAGGCTAATGAAAAACTGTTTTTT

d_gene: TRBD1
v_gene: TRBV19
j_gene: TRBJ1-6
CDR3aa: CASSQDRASPLHF
CDR3nt: TGTGCCAGTAGTCAGGACAGGGCATCACCCCTCCACTTT

d_gene: TRBD2
v_gene: TRBV5-4
j_gene: TRBJ2-1
CDR3aa: CASSLGLAGVYGEQFF
CDR3nt: TGTGCCAGCAGCCTGGGACTAGCGGGAGTGTATGGGGAGCAGTTCTTC

d_gene: TRBD2
v_gene: TRBV5-8
j_gene: TRBJ2-3
CDR3aa: CASSLPSGRADTQYF
CDR3nt: TGTGCCAGCAGCTTGCCTAGCGGGAGGGCAGATACGCAGTATTTT

d_gene: NA
v_gene: TRBV27
j_gene: TRBJ2-3
CDR3aa: CASSWRGSTDTQYF
CDR3nt: TGTGCCAGCAGTTGGCGCGGGAGCACAGATACGCAGTATTTT

d_gene: NA
v_gene: TRBV4-1
j_gene: TRBJ1-1
CDR3aa: CASSQEGLNTEAFF
CDR3nt: TGCGCCAGCAGCCAAGAAGGACTAAACACTGAAGCTTTCTTT

d_gene: NA
v_gene: TRBV28
j_gene: TRBJ1-2
CDR3aa: CASSSQRGGDYGYTF
CDR3nt: TGTGCCAGCAGTTCTCAACGTGGGGGCGACTATGGCTACACCTTC

d_gene: NA
v_gene: TRBV10-3
j_gene: TRBJ1-4
CDR3aa: CAISEDRLEKLFF
CDR3nt: TGTGCCATCAGTGAGGACAGATTAGAAAAACTGTTTTTT

d_gene: NA
v_gene: TRBV7-8
j_gene: TRBJ2-7
CDR3aa: CASRPLAEELEQYF
CDR3nt: TGTGCCAGCAGACCACTAGCAGAGGAACTCGAGCAGTACTTC

d_gene: TRBD2
v_gene: TRBV9
j_gene: TRBJ2-2
CDR3aa: CASSVGALGLGGGELFF
CDR3nt: TGTGCCAGCAGCGTAGGGGCGCTAGGACTAGGTGGCGGGGAGCTGTTTTTT